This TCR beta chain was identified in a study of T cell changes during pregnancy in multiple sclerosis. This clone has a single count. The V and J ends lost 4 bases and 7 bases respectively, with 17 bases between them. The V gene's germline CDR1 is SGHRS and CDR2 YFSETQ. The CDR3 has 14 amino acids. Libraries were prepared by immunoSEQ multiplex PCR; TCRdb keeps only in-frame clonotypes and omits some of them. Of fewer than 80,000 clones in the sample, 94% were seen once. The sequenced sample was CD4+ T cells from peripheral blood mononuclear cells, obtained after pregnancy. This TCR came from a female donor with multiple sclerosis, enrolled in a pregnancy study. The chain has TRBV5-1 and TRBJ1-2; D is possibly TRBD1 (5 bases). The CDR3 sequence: CASSPTLGGGGYTF. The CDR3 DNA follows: TGCGCCAGCAGCCCGACGCTCGGGGGTGGTGGCTACACCTTC.